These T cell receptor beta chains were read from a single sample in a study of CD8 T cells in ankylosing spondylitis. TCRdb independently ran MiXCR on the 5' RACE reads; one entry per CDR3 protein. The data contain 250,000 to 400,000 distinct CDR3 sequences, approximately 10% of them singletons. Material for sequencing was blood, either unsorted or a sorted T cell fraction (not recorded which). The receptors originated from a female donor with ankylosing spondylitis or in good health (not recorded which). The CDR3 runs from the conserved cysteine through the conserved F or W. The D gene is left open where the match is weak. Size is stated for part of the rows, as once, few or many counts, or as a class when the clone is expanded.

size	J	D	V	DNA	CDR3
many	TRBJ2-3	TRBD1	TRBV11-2	TGTGCCAGCAGCTGGGACAGACTATCCGATACGCAGTATTTT	CASSWDRLSDTQYF
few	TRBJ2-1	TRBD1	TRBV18	TGTGCCAGCTCACAGTCGGAGACAGGGGCCTACAATGAGCAGTTCTTC	CASSQSETGAYNEQFF
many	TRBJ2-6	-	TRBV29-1	TGCAGCGGAACGTTCTCTGGGGCCAACGTCCTGACTTTC	CSGTFSGANVLTF
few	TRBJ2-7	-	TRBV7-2	TGTGCCAGCAGCTTAAGGGGTCAGGGAGCCTACGAGCAGTACTTC	CASSLRGQGAYEQYF
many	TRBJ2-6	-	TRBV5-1	TGCGCCAGCAGCTTACAATCTGGGGCCAACGTCCTGACTTTC	CASSLQSGANVLTF
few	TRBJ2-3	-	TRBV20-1	TGCAGTGCATGGTCTAGCACAGATACGCAGTATTTT	CSAWSSTDTQYF
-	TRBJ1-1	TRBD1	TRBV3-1	TGTGCCAGCAGCCCTACAGGACAGGGGGCGAGCACTGAAGCTTTCTTT	CASSPTGQGASTEAFF
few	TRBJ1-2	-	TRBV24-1	TGTGCCACCCTGGGACGAGGCTGGTGGGGCTACACCTTC	CATLGRGWWGYTF
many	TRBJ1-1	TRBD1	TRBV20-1	TGCAGTGCTGGCAGGACAGGGGGCCTCACTGAAGCTTTCTTT	CSAGRTGGLTEAFF
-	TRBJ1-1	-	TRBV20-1	TGCAGTGCTATTAGCCCGTTGAACACTGAAGCTTTCTTT	CSAISPLNTEAFF
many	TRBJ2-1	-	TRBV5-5	TGTGCCAGCAGCTTGTACTTAAGCTCCTACAATGAGCAGTTCTTC	CASSLYLSSYNEQFF
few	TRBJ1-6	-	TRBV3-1	TGTGCCAGCAGCCAAGGCACAGCCAATTCACCCCTCCACTTT	CASSQGTANSPLHF
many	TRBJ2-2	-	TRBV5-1	TGCGCCAGCAGCTTGGCCTCAGGGAACACCGGGGAGCTGTTTTTT	CASSLASGNTGELFF
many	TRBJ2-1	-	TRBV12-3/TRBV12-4	TGTGCCAGCTGGGCGGGGCAGAGATACAATGAGCAGTTCTTC	CASWAGQRYNEQFF
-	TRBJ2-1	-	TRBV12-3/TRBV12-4	TGTGCCAGCAGGGGACCTTTAAACAATGAGCAGTTCTTC	CASRGPLNNEQFF
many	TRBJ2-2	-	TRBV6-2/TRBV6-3	TGTGCCAGCCACGGAAACGGGGGAACCGGGGAGCTGTTTTTT	CASHGNGGTGELFF
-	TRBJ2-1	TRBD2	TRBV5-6	TGTGCCAGCAGCCGCCCGGGACTAGCGACCTACAATGAGCAGTTCTTC	CASSRPGLATYNEQFF
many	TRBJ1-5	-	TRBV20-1	TGCAGTGCTTTAGGGAATCAGCCCCAGCATTTT	CSALGNQPQHF
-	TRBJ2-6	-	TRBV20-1	TGCAGTGCTAGAGATTTTCAGGGCCGCTCTGGGGCCAACGTCCTGACTTTC	CSARDFQGRSGANVLTF
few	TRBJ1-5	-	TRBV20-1	TGCAGTGCTAGGATGAGGAGGGGTCGGGGTCAGCCCCAGCATTTT	CSARMRRGRGQPQHF
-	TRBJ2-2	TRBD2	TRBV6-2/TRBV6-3	TGTGCCAGCAACGAAGGTCGGGGGGGCCCCACCGGGGAGCTGTTTTTT	CASNEGRGGPTGELFF
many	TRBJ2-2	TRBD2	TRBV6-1	TGTGCCAGCAACGAGGGACTACCGAACACCGGGGAGCTGTTTTTT	CASNEGLPNTGELFF
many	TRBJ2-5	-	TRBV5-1	TGCGCCAGCAGCTTTGCGGACAACCAAGAGACCCAGTACTTC	CASSFADNQETQYF
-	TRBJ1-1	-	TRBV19	TGTGCCAGTAGTATAATCCGGGGCGCGGGGGGCACTGAAGCTTTCTTT	CASSIIRGAGGTEAFF
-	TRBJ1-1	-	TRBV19	TGTGCCAGTAGTATGAACACCGGATTATCGAACACTGAAGCTTTCTTT	CASSMNTGLSNTEAFF
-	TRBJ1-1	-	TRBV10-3	TGTGCCATCAGTGCCAATACGGACAGTAGTGAAGCTTTCTTT	CAISANTDSSEAFF
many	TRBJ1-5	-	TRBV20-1	TGCAGTGCTAGAGAGCCCAGGGGCAGCAATCAGCCCCAGCATTTT	CSAREPRGSNQPQHF
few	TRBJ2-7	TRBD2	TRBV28	TGTGCCAGCACGGCTAGCGGGAGATACGAGCAGTACTTC	CASTASGRYEQYF
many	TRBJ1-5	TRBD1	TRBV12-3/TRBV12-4	TGTGCCAGCAGGGGACAGACTGATAGCAATCAGCCCCAGCATTTT	CASRGQTDSNQPQHF
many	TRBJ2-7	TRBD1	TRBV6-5	TGTGCCAGCAGTTATCGACAGGGCTACGAGCAGTACTTC	CASSYRQGYEQYF
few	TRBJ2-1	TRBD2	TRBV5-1	TGCGCCAGCAGCTCTCTAGCGGGGGGGCAAGCCTACAATGAGCAGTTCTTC	CASSSLAGGQAYNEQFF
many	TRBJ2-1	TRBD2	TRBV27	TGTGCCAGCAGTTTCGTGGGGGCTAGCGGGATCTACAATGAGCAGTTCTTC	CASSFVGASGIYNEQFF
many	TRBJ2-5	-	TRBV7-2	TGTGCCAGCAGTTCCAGTGGTCCGACCCAGTACTTC	CASSSSGPTQYF
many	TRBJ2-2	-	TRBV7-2	TGTGCCAGCAGCTTATTATGGGGCGCGGACACCGGGGAGCTGTTTTTT	CASSLLWGADTGELFF